This TCR beta chain was found in a study of cytomegalovirus exposure and HLA in healthy donors. Background on the study: An early release of data contained around 80 million unique TCRs, which came from HLA-typed donors. General observations from the study: Rare TCR sequences predominated, though certain public TCRs were found in many donors.

In the case of this clone: As yet, its antigen is unknown.

It was with 60 Vbeta and 13 Jbeta primers that the PCR ran. Sequencing used immunoSEQ multiplex PCR; TCRdb keeps in-frame clones, though not all of them. The sample lists nearly 110,000 clones, around two thirds occurring once. While unrecorded immune exposures were likely, the donors were nominally healthy when sampled. The receptor's source is a woman aged 40 to 50 in good health and CMV-seropositive. Sequencing used PBMCs.

The CDR3 spells CAWSGLRAAGGYTF. Here the CDR3 DNA reads TGTGCCTGGAGTGGGTTGAGGGCGGCTGGAGGCTACACCTTC. This chain links TRBV30 with TRBJ1-2; D is unresolved. The V gene's germline CDR1 is GTSNPN and CDR2 SVGIG (reference sequence). This CDR3 spans 14 amino acids. The V gene lost 1 base and the J gene lost 8 bases, with 17 bases spanning the gap.